In its sample, the clone carrying this T cell receptor (beta chain) was seen many times. This specimen comes from a study of T cells in Graves' hyperthyroidism and ophthalmopathy. Authors of the study amplified TCR beta CDR3 regions from RNA transcripts. TCR CDR3 underwent first-round RT-PCR with the HTBI primer set. TCRdb re-derived calls from the multiplex PCR reads in MiXCR, one entry per CDR3 protein. The repertoire holds about 610,000 distinct CDR3 sequences, with roughly 14% as singletons. The CDR3 is 16 amino acids. J lost 2 bases, V lost 5 bases, and 12 bases had no gene match. Looked up from germline, CDR1 is SGHAT and CDR2 is FQDESV (reference sequence).

The rearrangement uses TRBV11-1 and TRBJ2-7; 7 bases align to TRBD1. Sequencing input: blood. The sequence was obtained from a woman aged 40 to 50 with Graves' ophthalmopathy. The CDR3 region is CASSRLVGTEPYEQYF. CDR3 bases: TGTGCCAGCAGCCGCCTGGTGGGGACAGAACCCTACGAGCAGTACTTC.